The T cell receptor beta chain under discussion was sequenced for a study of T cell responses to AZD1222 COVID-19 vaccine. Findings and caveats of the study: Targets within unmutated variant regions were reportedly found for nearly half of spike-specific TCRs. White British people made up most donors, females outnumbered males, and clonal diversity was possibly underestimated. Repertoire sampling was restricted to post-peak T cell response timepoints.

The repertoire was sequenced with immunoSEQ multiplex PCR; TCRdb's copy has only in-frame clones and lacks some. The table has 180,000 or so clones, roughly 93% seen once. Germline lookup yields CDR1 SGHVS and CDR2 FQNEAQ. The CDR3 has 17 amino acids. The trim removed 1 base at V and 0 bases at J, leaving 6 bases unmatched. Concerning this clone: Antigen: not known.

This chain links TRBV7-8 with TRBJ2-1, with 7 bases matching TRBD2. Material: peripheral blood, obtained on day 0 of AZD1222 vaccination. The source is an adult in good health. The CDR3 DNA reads TGTGCCAGCAGCTTAGATTCTAGCGGCAGCTCCTACAATGAGCAGTTCTTC. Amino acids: CASSLDSSGSSYNEQFF.